These T cell receptor beta chains were read from a single sample in a study of blood T cell repertoires in COVID-19. Data came from immunoSEQ multiplex PCR; TCRdb stores just in-frame clones and leaves some out. The table has some 150,000 clones, approximately 88% seen once. The sample comprised peripheral blood. These receptors all come from a woman between 45 and 65 years old with acute or convalescent COVID-19. Each CDR3 is given with its conserved first and last residue. Each record gives: CDR3 length, J gene, clone size, D gene, V gene, CDR3 DNA, CDR3 protein. The D gene is left open where the match is weak. The size of a clone is reported for some rows only, either as once, few or many, or as a class for expanded clones.

12 | TRBJ2-3 | . | . | TRBV10-3 | TGTGCCATCAGTGGACAGGATGGTACGCAGTATTTT | CAISGQDGTQYF
14 | TRBJ2-1 | . | TRBD2 | TRBV19 | TGTGCCAGTAGAGGGACTAGCGGCCGGGGTGAGCAGTTCTTC | CASRGTSGRGEQFF
17 | TRBJ1-5 | . | TRBD1 | TRBV19 | TGTGCCAGTAGTATGTATATCTCCGACAGGGGCCCTCAGCCCCAGCATTTT | CASSMYISDRGPQPQHF
21 | TRBJ2-2 | . | TRBD2 | TRBV10-2 | TGCGCCAGCAAGGCGACAAGGCTCATCTATAGCGGGAGAGGGGAGGGCGGGGAGCTGTTTTTT | CASKATRLIYSGRGEGGELFF
15 | TRBJ2-1 | . | TRBD1 | TRBV6-2/TRBV6-3 | TGTGCCAGCAGTCCCGGGGACAGGGGATCTAATGAGCAGTTCTTC | CASSPGDRGSNEQFF
14 | TRBJ2-5 | . | . | TRBV18 | TGTGCCAGCTCACCTCGGACAGATCAAGAGACCCAGTACTTC | CASSPRTDQETQYF
16 | TRBJ1-5 | . | . | TRBV5-1 | TGCGCCAGCAGCTTCGGGGATCCCCCCACAATTCAGCCCCAGCATTTT | CASSFGDPPTIQPQHF
16 | TRBJ1-1 | . | TRBD1 | TRBV6-5 | TGTGCCAGCAGTTACTCCGCAGGGGGAGCCGGCACTGAAGCTTTCTTT | CASSYSAGGAGTEAFF
14 | TRBJ2-7 | . | TRBD2 | TRBV7-2 | TGTGCCAGCAGCTTAGGGGGGGGCTCCTACGAGCAGTACTTC | CASSLGGGSYEQYF
16 | TRBJ1-2 | few | TRBD1 | TRBV4-3 | TGCGCCAGCAGCCAAGACGGGGACAGGGCCCCCTATGGCTACACCTTC | CASSQDGDRAPYGYTF